One and the same sample provided the 23 T cell receptor gamma chains below, sequenced in a study of Vδ1+ human thymocytes. The template was reverse-transcribed extracted RNA. CDR3 amplicons came from multiplex PCR with pooled V-gene forward and constant-region reverse primers. TCRdb re-called the multiplex PCR reads using CATT. The sample carries under 25,000 gamma-chain clones, roughly an eighth recorded once. General study findings and limits: Highly polyclonal TRG and TRD repertoires with Gaussian CDR3 length distributions appeared in thymus.

These receptors have no known antigen. Sequenced material: Vdelta1+ gamma-delta thymocytes from the thymus. This sample's subset: FACS-sorted CD3+ TCRalphabeta- TCRVdelta1+ TCRVdelta2- thymocytes. The receptors were gathered from a child younger than two who had congenital heart surgery.

This clone was detected a few times. V is TRGV2 and J is TRGJ1 or TRGJ2. Germline trimming cut 4 bases from V and 7 bases from J; bases unmatched to any gene: 10. Per germline, CDR1 EGSNGY and CDR2 YDSYNSKV. The CDR3 is 13 residues long. The CDR3, as DNA: TGTGCCACCTGGGATGGGCATGGGTATAAGAAACTCTTT. Encoded protein: CATWDGHGYKKLF.

The J gene is TRGJ1 or TRGJ2, the V gene TRGV3. The CDR3 totals 13 residues. The V gene end was trimmed by 3 bases and the J gene end by 8 bases; junction bases not matched to a gene: 10. Looked up from germline, CDR1 is VTNTFY and CDR2 is YDVSTARD (reference sequence). CDR3 residues: CATWDPICHKKLF. The CDR3 region has the DNA TGTGCCACCTGGGACCCCATTTGCCATAAGAAACTCTTT.

Regarding this clone: Germline and junction disagree at one end, which may indicate a read error. J is TRGJ1 or TRGJ2 and V is TRGV4. The CDR3 contains 9 residues. Germline lookup yields CDR1 EGSTGY and CDR2 YDSYTSSV. The DNA for the CDR3 is TGTGCCACCTGGGATGGGCGGGTCTTT. Its protein product is CATWDGRVF.

The V call is TRGV5, the J call TRGJ1 or TRGJ2. There are 12 residues in the CDR3. Trimming cost V 0 bases and J 12 bases; bases outside gene matches: 8. Germline CDR1 is VINAFY and CDR2 is YDVSNSKD. The CDR3 region has the DNA TGTGCCACCTGGGACAGGCCCGAGCTGAAACTCTTT. It codes for CATWDRPELKLF.

This clone was observed a few times. This may be a read error, as it is one base from a much larger clone. The chain joins TRGV5 to TRGJ1 or TRGJ2. The CDR3 sequence is 13 residues long. V trimming: 0 bases; J trimming: 7 bases; junction bases outside the gene matches: 6. The germline V gene encodes CDR1 VINAFY and CDR2 YDVSNSKD. The CDR3 loop reads CATWDRPEYKKLF. The CDR3 DNA reads as TGTGCCACCTGGGACAGGCCGGAATATAAGAAACTCTTT.

This clone has more than one count but fewer than ten. The junction departs from the called germline gene at one end, perhaps through a read error. This chain links TRGV5 with TRGJ1 or TRGJ2. The CDR3 totals 11 residues. Germline V gene lookup returns CDR1 VINAFY and CDR2 YDVSNSKD. CDR3 sequence: CATWSTRKKLF. CDR3 bases: TGTGCCACCTGGTCCACGCGGAAGAAGCTCTTT.

The chain couples TRGV8 to TRGJ1 or TRGJ2. Germline values: CDR1 VENAVY, CDR2 YDSYNSRV. The CDR3 has 11 residues. V lost 7 bases and J lost 4; bases outside the gene matches: 4. The CDR3, as DNA: TGTGCCACCTGCGAATATTATAAGAAACTCTTT. It translates to CATCEYYKKLF.

A few counts support this clone. The V call is TRGV9, the J call TRGJ1 or TRGJ2. Germline CDR1 is GITISATS and CDR2 is ISYDGTV (reference sequence). The CDR3 loop spans 12 amino acids. J gave up 12 bases and V 0 bases, and 8 bases lay outside the gene matches. The CDR3 spells CALWEVIGVKLF. The CDR3 DNA is TGTGCCTTGTGGGAGGTGATTGGCGTGAAACTCTTT.

This clone was found a few times. The chain uses TRGV8 and TRGJP1. The ends lost 2 bases at V and 9 bases at J; junction bases unmatched: 3. CDR3 length equals 12 residues. Germline CDR1 and CDR2: VENAVY and YDSYNSRV. The CDR3 loop is CATWDISWFKIF. The CDR3 DNA reads as TGTGCCACCTGGGATATTAGTTGGTTCAAGATATTT.

This chain uses TRGV8 with TRGJP2. The germline CDR1 and CDR2 sequences are VENAVY and YDSYNSRV. V dropped 5 bases and J dropped 3; count of bases not matched to a gene: 6. This CDR3 contains 14 residues. The CDR3 loop reads CATWGPRSDWIKTF. Written as DNA, the CDR3 is TGTGCCACCTGGGGCCCCCGTAGTGATTGGATCAAGACGTTT.

Comments on this clone: One end of the junction fails to match germline, which may point to a read error. Other DNA sequences in this sample translate to the same CDR3. The chain employs TRGV9 and TRGJ1 or TRGJ2. This CDR3 spans 14 amino acids. CDR1 is GITISATS and CDR2 is ISYDGTV in the germline V gene (reference sequence). The CDR3 loop reads CALWEAENYYKKLF. The CDR3 coding sequence is TGTGCCCTGTGGGAGGCCGAGAATTATTATAAGAAACTCTTT.

This chain uses TRGV2 with TRGJ1 or TRGJ2. This CDR3 comprises 17 residues. The junction had 12 bases not matched to a gene; V was cut back by 0 bases and J by 1 base. From germline, CDR1 is EGSNGY and CDR2 YDSYNSKV. CDR3 residues: CATWDGPHFFNYYKKLF. The CDR3 DNA reads as TGTGCCACCTGGGACGGGCCGCATTTTTTCAATTATTATAAGAAACTCTTT.

The genes are TRGV4 and TRGJ1 or TRGJ2. Germline values: CDR1 EGSTGY, CDR2 YDSYTSSV. Losses at the gene ends were 6 bases for V and 5 bases for J; bases not matched to a gene: 10. The CDR3 runs 13 residues. The DNA of the CDR3 is TGTGCCACCTGGTCTCGGATGGATTATAAGAAACTCTTT. It codes for CATWSRMDYKKLF.

This clone was counted a few times. Given a much more abundant clone one base away, this may be a read error. The chain joins TRGV2 to TRGJ1 or TRGJ2. This CDR3 contains 12 residues. V shed 0 bases, J shed 9 bases, and the junction held 5 bases outside the gene matches. Looked up from germline, CDR1 is EGSNGY and CDR2 is YDSYNSKV. The CDR3 here is CATWDGHCKKLF. CDR3 nucleotide sequence: TGTGCCACCTGGGACGGGCACTGTAAGAAACTCTTT.

This clone appeared a few times. Other DNA sequences of this sample code for an identical CDR3. The chain employs TRGV5 and TRGJ1 or TRGJ2. CDR1 and CDR2 from the germline V gene are VINAFY and YDVSNSKD. This CDR3 is 12 amino acids long. Trimming removed 0 bases from V and 9 bases from J; junction bases left unmatched: 5. CDR3 region: CATWDRPGKKLF. CDR3 nucleotide sequence: TGTGCCACCTGGGACAGGCCGGGTAAGAAACTCTTT.

In this sample, this clone turned up a few times. V is TRGV9 and J is TRGJ1 or TRGJ2. This CDR3 spans 12 amino acids. V shed 3 bases, J shed 8 bases, and the junction held 7 bases outside the gene matches. CDR1 and CDR2 from the germline V gene are GITISATS and ISYDGTV (reference sequence). CDR3: CALWELRDKKLF. The DNA of the CDR3 is TGTGCCTTGTGGGAGCTCCGTGATAAGAAACTCTTT.

This clone was counted a few times. The chain couples TRGV8 to TRGJ1 or TRGJ2. Germline CDR1 is VENAVY and CDR2 is YDSYNSRV. This CDR3 has 12 residues. J was trimmed by 11 bases and V by 0 bases; bases with no gene match: 7. The CDR3, as DNA: TGTGCCACCTGGGATAGGCCGCTGGAGAAACTCTTT. The encoded protein is CATWDRPLEKLF.

The table lists this clone with a few counts. This chain links TRGV4 with TRGJ1 or TRGJ2. Per the germline V gene, CDR1 is EGSTGY and CDR2 is YDSYTSSV. This CDR3 contains 12 residues. Trimming at V came to 6 bases and at J to 10 bases, leaving 12 bases not matched to a gene. The chain's CDR3 is CATWNASAKKLF. CDR3 nucleotides: TGTGCCACCTGGAATGCGTCTGCGAAGAAACTCTTT.

This chain joins TRGV5 and TRGJ1 or TRGJ2. The CDR3 spans 13 residues. V gave up 0 bases and J gave up 4 bases; unmatched junction bases: 3. The germline CDR1 and CDR2 sequences are VINAFY and YDVSNSKD. CDR3 sequence: CATWDRYYYKKLF. The CDR3, as DNA: TGTGCCACCTGGGACAGGTACTATTATAAGAAACTCTTT.

The chain employs TRGV5 and TRGJ1 or TRGJ2. This CDR3 has 12 amino acids. The germline gives CDR1 VINAFY, CDR2 YDVSNSKD. The trim removed 1 base at V and 6 bases at J, leaving 3 bases unmatched. In DNA, the CDR3 is TGTGCCACCTGGGACAGTGTTTATAAGAAACTCTTT. The encoded protein is CATWDSVYKKLF.

In regard to this clone: One end of the junction does not line up with germline, which may come from a read error. The chain has TRGV4 and TRGJ1 or TRGJ2. The germline V gene encodes CDR1 EGSTGY and CDR2 YDSYTSSV. The CDR3 spans 14 residues. DNA for the CDR3: TGTGCCACCTGGAATGGGCCGGGTATGGATGAGAAACTCTTT. The encoded protein is CATWNGPGMDEKLF.

The genes are TRGV9 and TRGJ1 or TRGJ2. In germline, CDR1 is GITISATS, CDR2 ISYDGTV (reference sequence). V trimming: 0 bases; J trimming: 3 bases; junction bases outside the gene matches: 5. The CDR3 extends over 14 amino acids. DNA for the CDR3: TGTGCCTTGTGGGAGGTGTCTGGTTATTATAAGAAACTCTTT. Its protein product is CALWEVSGYYKKLF.

V and J are TRGV3 and TRGJ1 or TRGJ2. The CDR3 totals 16 residues. The germline V gene encodes CDR1 VTNTFY and CDR2 YDVSTARD (reference sequence). After removal of 0 bases from V and 3 bases from J, the junction contained 11 bases not matched to a gene. CDR3: CATWDRPRTGYYKKLF. The CDR3 coding sequence is TGTGCCACCTGGGACAGGCCACGTACGGGTTATTATAAGAAACTCTTT.